This record concerns one T cell receptor beta chain sequence. The data belong to a study of T cell responses to AZD1222 COVID-19 vaccine. There are 18 residues in the CDR3. Clones were sequenced by immunoSEQ multiplex PCR, and TCRdb holds only the in-frame ones, with some missing. The profile covers 120,000 or so clones, with approximately 90% appearing a single time and under 1.2% taken by the ten largest. This rearrangement joins TRBV21-1 to TRBJ2-5; the DNA was not compared with TRBD1, the D call given in the table. TRBV21-1 is an annotated pseudogene. This clonotype originated in an adult in good health. This material consisted of peripheral blood, taken on day 0 of AZD1222 vaccination. The CDR3 sequence: CASSKVPQPCRQQETQYF. The CDR3 region has the DNA TGTGCCAGCAGCAAAGTCCCCCAACCATGCAGGCAACAAGAGACCCAGTACTTC.